This TCR beta chain is from a study of control samples from healthy donors and cancer patients. V was shortened by 4 bases and J by 1 base, with 10 bases between the two germline ends. The CDR3 totals 14 residues. Germline CDR1 SGHTA, CDR2 FQGNSA. Repertoires were generated with immunoSEQ multiplex PCR, while TCRdb's copy carries only in-frame clones and drops some. There are 110,000 or so clones in the sample; around 89% occur only once, and approximately 15% lies in the top ten. Material: blood. The sequence came from a woman aged 45 to 65 in good health. V usage is TRBV7-2 and J usage is TRBJ1-1; no firm D call. CDR3 DNA: TGTGCCAGCAGCTCGAATTTTAGGAACACTGAAGCTTTCTTT. Encoded protein: CASSSNFRNTEAFF. Drawing the rest from reference TRBV7-2 and TRBJ1-1, the complete variable domain is GAGVSQSPSNKVTEKGKDVELRCDPISGHTALYWYRQSLGQGLEFLIYFQGNSAPDKSGLPSDRFSAERTGGSVSTLTIQRTQQEDSAVYLCASSSNFRNTEAFFGQGTRLTVV.